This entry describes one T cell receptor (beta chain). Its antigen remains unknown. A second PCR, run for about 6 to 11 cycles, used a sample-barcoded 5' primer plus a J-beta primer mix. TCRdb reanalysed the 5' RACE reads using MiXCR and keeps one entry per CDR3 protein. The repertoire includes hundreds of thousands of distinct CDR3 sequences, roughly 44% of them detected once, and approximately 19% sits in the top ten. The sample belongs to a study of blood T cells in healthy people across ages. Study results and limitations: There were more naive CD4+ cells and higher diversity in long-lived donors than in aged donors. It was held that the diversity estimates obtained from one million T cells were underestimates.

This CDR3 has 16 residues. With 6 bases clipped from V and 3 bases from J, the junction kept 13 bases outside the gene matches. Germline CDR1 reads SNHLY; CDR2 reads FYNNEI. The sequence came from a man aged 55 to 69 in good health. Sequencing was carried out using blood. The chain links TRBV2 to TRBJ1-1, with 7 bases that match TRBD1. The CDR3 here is CASSWWDSRPDTEAFF. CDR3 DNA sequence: TGTGCCAGCAGCTGGTGGGACAGTCGACCAGACACTGAAGCTTTCTTT.